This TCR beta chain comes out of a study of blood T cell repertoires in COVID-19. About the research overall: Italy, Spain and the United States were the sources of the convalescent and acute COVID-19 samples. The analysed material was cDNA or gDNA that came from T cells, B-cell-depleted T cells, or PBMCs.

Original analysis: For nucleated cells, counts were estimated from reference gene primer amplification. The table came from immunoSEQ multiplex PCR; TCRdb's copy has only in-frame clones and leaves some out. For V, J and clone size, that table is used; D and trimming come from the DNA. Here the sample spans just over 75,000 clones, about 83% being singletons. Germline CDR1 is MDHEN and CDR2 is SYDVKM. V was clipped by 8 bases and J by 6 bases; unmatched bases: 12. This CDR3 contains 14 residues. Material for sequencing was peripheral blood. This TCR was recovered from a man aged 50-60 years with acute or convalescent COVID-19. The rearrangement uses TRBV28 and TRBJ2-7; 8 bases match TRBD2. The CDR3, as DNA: TGTGCCAGCTCCGACCCCGGGGGGGCCAGCGAGCAGTACTTC. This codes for CASSDPGGASEQYF.